Presented here are 18 T cell receptor beta chains from one specimen sequenced in a study of OX40 agonist ivuxolimab in advanced cancers. Here immunoSEQ multiplex PCR was the method, and the copy in TCRdb shows in-frame clones only, minus some. The sample has 45,000 to 60,000 clones; roughly 86% are singletons. Sequenced here: CD4+ or CD8+ T cells sorted from blood, sampled in a trial of the OX40 agonist ivuxolimab. All receptors derive from an adult with an advanced solid tumor such as melanoma, head and neck, liver or kidney cancer.

The chain uses TRBV30 and TRBJ2-1, with 14 bases identical to TRBD2. The V gene's germline CDR1 is GTSNPN and CDR2 SVGIG (reference sequence). This CDR3 region has 13 residues. The V gene end was trimmed by 5 bases and the J gene end by 6 bases; junction bases not matched to a gene: 0. The CDR3 reads CAWGLAGGNEQFF. Here the CDR3 DNA reads TGTGCCTGGGGACTAGCGGGAGGCAATGAGCAGTTCTTC.

This clone was seen just once. The V gene is TRBV5-1, the J gene TRBJ2-3, with TRBD1 matching 8 bases. Germline CDR1 is SGHRS and CDR2 is YFSETQ. Unmatched junction bases numbered 4, after V lost 4 bases and J lost 3 bases. CDR3 size: 14 residues. CDR3 residues: CASSETGVTDTQYF. In nucleotides, the CDR3 is TGCGCCAGCAGCGAGACAGGGGTGACAGATACGCAGTATTTT.

In DNA, the CDR3 is TGTGCCACTTCCCCTGGGGAGACCCAGTACTTC. This gives the protein CATSPGETQYF. The V gene is TRBV10-3, the J gene TRBJ2-5; unclear D gene. V lost 10 bases and J 5 bases, leaving 11 bases between the germline ends. The CDR3 extends over 11 amino acids. Per the germline V gene, CDR1 is ENHRY and CDR2 is SYGVKD.

V gene TRBV2 combines with J gene TRBJ2-7; D gene ambiguous. V lost 7 bases and J lost 4, with 14 bases in between. This CDR3 has 13 amino acids. The germline CDR1 and CDR2 sequences are SNHLY and FYNNEI. For the CDR3, the DNA is TGTGCCAGCAAAGGGCAGTCTTATTACGAGCAGTACTTC. This translates into CASKGQSYYEQYF.

J is TRBJ1-1 and V is TRBV6-1, with D uncertain. Germline CDR1 MNHNS, CDR2 SASEGT. The CDR3 extends over 13 amino acids. Trimming removed 6 bases at V and 5 bases at J, with 13 bases between. The CDR3 here is CASSLEGKTEAFF. In DNA form, the CDR3 reads TGTGCCAGCAGCCTAGAGGGTAAGACTGAAGCTTTCTTT.

This clone ranks as medium-sized. The CDR3: CAISERQGVNQPQHF. CDR3 nucleotides: TGTGCCATCAGTGAGCGCCAGGGGGTGAATCAGCCCCAGCATTTT. V and J are TRBV10-3 and TRBJ1-5, with 7 bases aligning to TRBD1. Trimming took 2 bases from V and 4 from J; bases not matched to a gene: 5. In germline, CDR1 is ENHRY, CDR2 SYGVKD. This CDR3 has 15 residues.

V gene TRBV6-4 combines with J gene TRBJ2-3; 10 bases fit TRBD2. With 6 bases clipped from V and 2 bases from J, the junction kept 5 bases outside the gene matches. The CDR3 has 15 residues. Germline lookup yields CDR1 MRHNA and CDR2 SNTAGT. The CDR3 here is CASSPSGRATDTQYF. CDR3 nucleotide sequence: TGTGCCAGCAGCCCCAGCGGGAGGGCCACAGATACGCAGTATTTT.

The genes are TRBV18 and TRBJ2-5; D unclear. V was shortened by 0 bases and J by 9 bases, with 11 bases between the two germline ends. Germline assignment: CDR1 KGHSH and CDR2 LQKENI. The CDR3 loop spans 13 amino acids. The CDR3, as DNA: TGTGCCAGCTCACCACCGTCCAACTTGGCCCAGTACTTC. Protein product: CASSPPSNLAQYF.

This clone has more than one count but fewer than ten. The chain joins TRBV6-1 to TRBJ2-2; tentatively, D is TRBD1 or TRBD2 (5 bases each). CDR1 and CDR2 from the germline V gene are MNHNS and SASEGT. The CDR3 sequence is 13 residues long. The V and J ends lost 6 bases and 6 bases respectively, with 11 bases between them. In DNA form, the CDR3 reads TGTGCCAGCAGGACTCGGGACGCCGGGGAGCTGTTTTTT. Encoded protein: CASRTRDAGELFF.

This clone has only a few counts. The V call is TRBV28, the J call TRBJ1-1, with 7 bases identical to TRBD1. With V trimmed by 8 bases and J by 6 bases, 12 bases remained unmatched. Germline lookup yields CDR1 MDHEN and CDR2 SYDVKM. The CDR3 contains 14 residues. The CDR3 loop reads CASAGAGGSPEAFF. The CDR3 bases are TGTGCCAGCGCTGGGGCAGGGGGATCTCCTGAAGCTTTCTTT.

The chain carries TRBV5-4 and TRBJ2-7, with D unclear. CDR3 length: 11 amino acids. V was shortened by 0 bases and J by 4 bases, with 2 bases between the two germline ends. Germline-derived CDR1 and CDR2 are SGHNT and YYREEE (reference sequence). The CDR3 DNA reads as TGTGCCAGCAGCTTGGGTTACGAGCAGTACTTC. Its protein is CASSLGYEQYF.

As concerns this clone: The junction shows a germline mismatch at one end, possibly a read error. The V gene is TRBV29-1, the J gene TRBJ2-4; D perhaps matches TRBD1 (6 bases). CDR3 size: 11 residues. Per the germline V gene, CDR1 is SQVTM and CDR2 is ANQGSEA. CDR3 protein: CSVSPGDIRYF. The CDR3 DNA is TGCAGCGTTTCTCCCGGGGACATTCGGTACTTC.

This clone was detected once. The chain carries TRBV5-1 and TRBJ1-2, with D tentatively TRBD1 (5 bases). The CDR3 has 14 amino acids. Germline CDR1 and CDR2: SGHRS and YFSETQ. The V end was cut by 0 bases, the J end by 8 bases, with 14 bases between. DNA of the CDR3: TGCGCCAGCAGCTTGGAAACGGGGGATGAGGGCTACACCTTC. This gives the protein CASSLETGDEGYTF.

This chain links TRBV7-8 with TRBJ2-7, with 9 nucleotides matching TRBD1. This CDR3 contains 15 residues. Per the germline V gene, CDR1 is SGHVS and CDR2 is FQNEAQ. J was trimmed by 6 bases and V by 3 bases; bases with no gene match: 9. CDR3 loop: CASSFVWGQGSEQYF. CDR3 bases: TGTGCCAGCAGCTTCGTCTGGGGACAGGGCTCCGAGCAGTACTTC.

V usage is TRBV7-9 and J usage is TRBJ2-5; 10 bases are a match to TRBD2. The CDR3 covers 17 residues. V lost 3 bases, J lost 5 bases, and 12 bases stayed unmatched. Germline V lookup: CDR1 SEHNR, CDR2 FQNEAQ (reference sequence). Here the CDR3 DNA reads TGTGCCAGCAGCTTTTTGTCTAGCGGGAGTGATGCGGAGACCCAGTACTTC. Translation gives CASSFLSSGSDAETQYF.

V is TRBV5-5 and J is TRBJ1-2; no firm D call. Trimming left V 0 bases short and J 4 bases short, with 16 bases between. The CDR3 extends over 16 amino acids. In germline, CDR1 is SGHKS, CDR2 YYEKEE (reference sequence). The CDR3 here is CASSLVIAPWSYGYTF. The CDR3 nucleotides read TGTGCCAGCAGCTTGGTTATTGCCCCATGGAGCTATGGCTACACCTTC.

The chain uses TRBV7-8 and TRBJ2-7, with 10 bases that match TRBD2. V shed 4 bases and J 0 bases; nucleotides not matched to a gene: 6. The CDR3 has 16 residues. The germline V gene has CDR1 SGHVS and CDR2 FQNEAQ. The CDR3: CASSSYSSGSSYEQYF. The CDR3 DNA is TGTGCCAGCAGCTCCTACTCTAGCGGGAGCTCCTACGAGCAGTACTTC.

V usage is TRBV7-2 and J usage is TRBJ1-1; no firm D call. Germline CDR1 is SGHTA and CDR2 is FQGNSA. There are 13 residues in the CDR3. The ends were cut back, 5 bases at V and 10 bases at J, with 17 bases in the middle. CDR3 DNA: TGTGCCAGCAGCCCGAGGCAGTTCGGAGGAGCTTTCTTT. Its protein is CASSPRQFGGAFF.